This T cell receptor beta chain was identified during a study of cytomegalovirus exposure and HLA in healthy donors. Study-wide results and caveats: Segments of the TCR beta V type were, in most cases, productive about 87% or about 30% of the time in an earlier analysis.

Vbeta (60) and Jbeta (13) primers were used in the PCR. Generated by immunoSEQ multiplex PCR, the TCRdb table keeps only in-frame clones and is missing some. The sample holds around 200,000 clones; approximately 78% are singletons and the top ten take around 0.75%. The CDR3 is 14 amino acids. Germline V gene sequence: CDR1 MGHRA, CDR2 YSYEKL. Concerning this clone: The target antigen is unknown.

The origin of this receptor is a woman between 18 and 30 years old in good health and CMV-seronegative. Sequencing input: PBMCs. This chain uses TRBV4-1 with TRBJ2-5; perhaps TRBD2 as D (5 bases). The J call may be wrong; the DNA end is better matched by TRBJ2-7. CDR3 nucleotides: TGCGCCAGCAGCCCACGGACCGACGGAGGCGAGCAGTACTTC. This codes for CASSPRTDGGEQYF.